This section outlines one T cell receptor beta chain sequence together with its context. The antigen remains undetermined. Template switching by 5'RACE with UMIs generated the TCR beta cDNA. For each CDR3 protein, TCRdb gives one entry from its re-call of the 5' RACE reads, without DNA. Its table lists roughly 420,000 distinct CDR3 sequences. The sample comes from a study of T cells expressing NK-cell markers. Overall study context: Among the eight sequenced donors, seven tested HCMV-seropositive and one tested seronegative.

The CDR3 contains 22 residues. Findings and limits, study-wide: The study found dominant NKG2C+ clonotypes at about 1.0-7.0% of CD8+ T cells in roughly six donors.

The sequence was obtained from a woman between 18 and 70 years old in good health. The chain uses TRBV21-1 and TRBJ2-3; TCRdb names TRBD2, which stays unverified in the absence of DNA. TRBV21-1 represents a pseudogene. The sample was blood T cells: a sorted CD56 or NKG2C T cell subset, CD4+ or CD8+ T cells, or bulk PBMC T cells (not recorded which). The chain's CDR3 is CASSKITGARRLAGQTHDTQYF.